This TCR beta chain was obtained from a study of blood T cell repertoires in COVID-19. Study at large: Specimens from acute and convalescent COVID-19 originated in the United States, Italy and Spain.

In the study's own analysis: The assay estimated nucleated cells by amplifying reference gene primers. TCRdb keeps only in-frame clones here, not all; method: immunoSEQ multiplex PCR. That table supplies the V and J calls and clone size; D and trimming were determined from the DNA. Among 230,000 or so clones listed, 80% were seen once. This CDR3 has 15 residues. Germline V gives CDR1 LGHNA, CDR2 YSLEER. Unmatched junction bases numbered 5, after V lost 1 base and J lost 6 bases. The chain employs TRBV4-3 and TRBJ1-5; 8 positions match TRBD1. Sequencing used peripheral blood. The sequence was collected from a human donor in a cohort sampled during active COVID-19. The DNA of the CDR3 is TGCGCCAGCAGCCAAGGGACAGGGTTTCGTCAGCCCCAGCATTTT. As protein: CASSQGTGFRQPQHF.